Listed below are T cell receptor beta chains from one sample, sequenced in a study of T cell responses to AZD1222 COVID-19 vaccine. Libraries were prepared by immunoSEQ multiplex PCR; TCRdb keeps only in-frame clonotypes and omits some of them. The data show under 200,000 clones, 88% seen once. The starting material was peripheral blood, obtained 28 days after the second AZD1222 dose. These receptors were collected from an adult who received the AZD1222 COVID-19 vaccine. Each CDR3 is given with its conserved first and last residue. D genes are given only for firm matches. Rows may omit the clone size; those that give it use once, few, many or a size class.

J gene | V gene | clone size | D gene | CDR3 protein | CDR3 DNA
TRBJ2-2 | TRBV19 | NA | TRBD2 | CASSRLAGVHGELFF | TGTGCCAGTAGTAGGCTAGCGGGAGTTCACGGGGAGCTGTTTTTT
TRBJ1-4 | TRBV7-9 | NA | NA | CASSSGEKLFF | TGTGCCAGCAGCTCTGGTGAAAAACTGTTTTTT
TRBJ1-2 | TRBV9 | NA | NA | CASSQRGQPEGYTF | TGTGCCAGCAGCCAACGAGGGCAGCCCGAGGGCTACACCTTC
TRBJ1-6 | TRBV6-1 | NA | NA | CASSETDRNNSPLHF | TGTGCCAGCAGTGAAACCGATCGGAATAATTCACCCCTCCACTTT
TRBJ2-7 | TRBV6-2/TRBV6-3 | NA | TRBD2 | CASSAARGSGRIYEQYF | TGTGCCAGCAGTGCCGCCCGAGGTAGCGGGAGAATTTACGAGCAGTACTTC
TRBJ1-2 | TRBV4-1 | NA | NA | CASSQDWGPGGYTF | TGCGCCAGCAGCCAAGACTGGGGGCCGGGTGGCTACACCTTC
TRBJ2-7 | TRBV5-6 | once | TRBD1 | CASSPPSGTGYYEQYF | TGTGCCAGCAGCCCCCCTTCAGGGACAGGGTACTACGAGCAGTACTTC
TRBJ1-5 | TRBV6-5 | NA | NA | CASSYGVSNQPQHF | TGTGCCAGCAGTTATGGAGTTAGCAATCAGCCCCAGCATTTT
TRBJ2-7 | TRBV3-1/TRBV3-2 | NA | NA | CASSQVRGPSSYEQYF | TGTGCCAGCAGCCAAGTCAGGGGCCCGAGCTCCTACGAGCAGTACTTC
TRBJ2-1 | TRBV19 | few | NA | CASSIATGAYNEQFF | TGTGCCAGTAGTATAGCGACAGGCGCCTACAATGAGCAGTTCTTC
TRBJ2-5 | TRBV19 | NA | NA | CASSIIGETQYF | TGTGCCAGTAGTATAATCGGTGAGACCCAGTACTTC
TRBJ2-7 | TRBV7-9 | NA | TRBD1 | CASSSQGYEQYF | TGTGCCAGCAGCTCACAGGGGTACGAGCAGTACTTC
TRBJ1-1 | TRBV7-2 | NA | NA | CASSLVGSGGRSTEAFF | TGTGCCAGCAGCTTAGTAGGCAGCGGAGGGCGATCCACTGAAGCTTTCTTT
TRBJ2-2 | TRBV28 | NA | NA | CASSLARELFF | TGTGCCAGCAGTTTGGCTCGGGAGCTGTTTTTT
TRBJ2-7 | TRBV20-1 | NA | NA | CSALGQVEQYF | TGCAGTGCTTTGGGACAAGTCGAGCAGTACTTC
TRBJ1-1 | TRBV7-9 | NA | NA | CASSLVVNTEAFF | TGTGCCAGCAGCTTAGTAGTGAACACTGAAGCTTTCTTT
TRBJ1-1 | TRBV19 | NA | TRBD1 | CASTLTGPYTEAFF | TGTGCCAGTACCTTGACAGGGCCTTACACTGAAGCTTTCTTT
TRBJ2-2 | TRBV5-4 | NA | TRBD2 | CASSRTSGRDRWRSGELFF | TGTGCCAGCAGCCGGACTAGCGGGAGGGATAGGTGGAGATCCGGGGAGCTGTTTTTT
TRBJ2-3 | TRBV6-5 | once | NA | CASWLGGTDTQYF | TGTGCCAGCTGGTTGGGGGGCACAGATACGCAGTATTTT
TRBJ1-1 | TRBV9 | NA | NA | CASSVAANMNTEAFF | TGTGCCAGCAGCGTAGCGGCCAACATGAACACTGAAGCTTTCTTT
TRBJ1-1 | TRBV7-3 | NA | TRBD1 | CASYLGQVATEAFF | TGTGCCAGCTATCTGGGACAGGTCGCCACTGAAGCTTTCTTT
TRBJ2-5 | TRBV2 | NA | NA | CASSTSRPETQYF | TGTGCCAGCAGTACTAGCAGGCCAGAGACCCAGTACTTC
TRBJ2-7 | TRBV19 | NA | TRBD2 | CASSIVGRGAYEQYF | TGTGCCAGTAGTATAGTTGGCCGGGGGGCCTACGAGCAGTACTTC
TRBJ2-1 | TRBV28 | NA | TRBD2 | CASSFGLASSYNEQFF | TGTGCCAGCAGTTTCGGACTAGCGTCCTCCTACAATGAGCAGTTCTTC
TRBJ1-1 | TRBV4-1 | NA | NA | CASSQDLVAFEAFF | TGCGCCAGCAGCCAAGATTTAGTTGCCTTTGAAGCTTTCTTT